These 21 T cell receptor beta chains share one sample of origin, sequenced in a study of shared clonotypes between healthy human individuals (dated by TCRdb to the early 2020s). Library preparation was by the immunoSEQ multiplex PCR assay. The table comes from immuneACCESS by way of TCRdb, which keeps in-frame sequences with V and J called. Part of the clones is missing from these tables; in studies checked, under half for an unresolved V gene and the rest for unknown reasons. The sample has roughly 1 million clones on record, 70% to 80% of them singletons. The biggest ten clones account for roughly 0.56% of the sample. Sequenced material: memory CD4+ T cells from PBMCs. What this sample's cell subset or site label stands for: CD45RA-negative fraction. These TCRs come from a man aged 18-30 years in good health. Some clones in this sample may be carry-over from other donors' samples.

This clone was recorded at least ten times. Within the sample, other DNA sequences also encode this same CDR3. The rearrangement links TRBV9 to TRBJ1-4, with D hard to call. V lost 0 bases, J lost 8 bases, and 8 bases lay in between. CDR3 length: 13 residues. Germline V gives CDR1 SGDLS, CDR2 YYNGEE. The CDR3 reads CASSVGLGEKLFF. The CDR3 coding sequence is TGTGCCAGCAGCGTAGGATTAGGAGAAAAACTGTTTTTT.

This clone appeared once. The J gene is TRBJ1-5, the V gene TRBV6-5; the D is unclear. CDR3 length: 13 amino acids. V was cut by 3 bases and J by 0 bases, with 3 bases left in between. Germline V gene data show CDR1 as MNHEY and CDR2 as SVGAGI. As DNA, the CDR3 is TGTGCCAGCAGTTATACTAGCAATCAGCCCCAGCATTTT. Its translation is CASSYTSNQPQHF.

This clone came up a few times. The chain employs TRBV28 and TRBJ1-2; perhaps TRBD1 as D (6 bases). This CDR3 spans 14 amino acids. V was shortened by 5 bases and J by 0 bases, with 10 bases between the two germline ends. Germline CDR1 reads MDHEN; CDR2 reads SYDVKM. The CDR3 DNA is TGTGCCAGCAGTATGACAGGACCTAACTATGGCTACACCTTC. Protein sequence: CASSMTGPNYGYTF.

This rearrangement joins TRBV7-3 to TRBJ2-5; D is unresolved. Trimming pared 5 bases from V and 1 base from J, leaving 8 bases between. The CDR3 runs 13 residues. The germline V gene has CDR1 SGHTA and CDR2 FQGTGA. The CDR3 nucleotides are TGTGCCAGCAGCCGGTACTCCCAAGAGACCCAGTACTTC. It yields the protein CASSRYSQETQYF.

In this sample, this clone turned up a few times. V is TRBV28 and J is TRBJ2-7, with D perhaps matching TRBD1 (6 bases). The CDR3 totals 13 residues. V was shortened by 6 bases and J by 5 bases, with 14 bases between the two germline ends. The germline gives CDR1 MDHEN, CDR2 SYDVKM. CDR3 sequence reads: CASRRTASNEQYF. The CDR3 DNA reads as TGTGCCAGCAGGAGGACAGCTTCCAACGAGCAGTACTTC.

The rearrangement links TRBV28 to TRBJ2-2; possibly TRBD1 for D (6 bases). V was clipped by 4 bases and J by 1 base, with 16 bases between them. The CDR3 is made up of 17 amino acids. Per the germline V gene, CDR1 is MDHEN and CDR2 is SYDVKM. The CDR3 loop is CASSYPTGKLNTGELFF. Here the CDR3 DNA reads TGTGCCAGCAGTTACCCTACAGGGAAACTGAACACCGGGGAGCTGTTTTTT.

The chain combines TRBV9 with TRBJ2-1; 7 bases agree with TRBD2. V shed 3 bases and J 0 bases; nucleotides not matched to a gene: 3. Germline CDR1 and CDR2: SGDLS and YYNGEE. The CDR3 runs to 15 residues. CDR3 protein: CASSDSGDSYNEQFF. DNA for the CDR3: TGTGCCAGCAGCGACAGCGGGGACTCCTACAATGAGCAGTTCTTC.

The V call is TRBV30, the J call TRBJ1-6; D may be TRBD1 (5 bases). Germline CDR1 and CDR2: GTSNPN and SVGIG (reference sequence). Trimming left V 5 bases short and J 10 bases short, with 18 bases between. The CDR3 covers 14 residues. The CDR3 protein is CAWGQGFLRSPLHF. The CDR3 region has the DNA TGTGCCTGGGGGCAGGGTTTTTTACGGTCACCCCTCCACTTT.

This clone was found a few times. The chain is built from TRBV19 and TRBJ1-5; TRBD1 matches at 8 bases. Germline V gene lookup returns CDR1 LNHDA and CDR2 SQIVND (reference sequence). This CDR3 is 15 amino acids long. After removal of 4 bases from V and 2 bases from J, the junction contained 4 bases not matched to a gene. CDR3 DNA sequence: TGTGCCAGTAGTACCCTGGGACAGGGCAATCAGCCCCAGCATTTT. Amino acid sequence: CASSTLGQGNQPQHF.

J is TRBJ1-4 and V is TRBV3-1 (or the pseudogene TRBV3-2); D ambiguous. Germline loops: CDR1 LGHDT, CDR2 YNNKEL (reference sequence). Trimming left V 3 bases short and J 16 bases short, with 3 bases between. The CDR3 totals 8 residues. In nucleotides, the CDR3 is TGTGCCAGCAGCCATCGGTTTTTT. Translated, it gives CASSHRFF.

The CDR3 protein is CASSQGPLSSGSEQFF. In nucleotides, the CDR3 is TGCGCCAGCAGCCAAGGTCCCCTCTCCTCGGGGAGTGAGCAGTTCTTC. The chain carries TRBV4-3 and TRBJ2-1; D is possibly TRBD2 (5 bases). The V gene lost 1 base and the J gene lost 9 bases, with 19 bases spanning the gap. The CDR3 is made up of 16 amino acids. CDR1 is LGHNA, CDR2 YSLEER, per germline.

The chain joins TRBV2 to TRBJ2-6; D is perhaps TRBD1 (5 bases). V was trimmed by 6 bases and J by 0 bases, leaving 12 bases between them. Germline V gene data show CDR1 as SNHLY and CDR2 as FYNNEI. The CDR3 loop spans 16 amino acids. Here the CDR3 reads CASRGPERSGANVLTF. In nucleotides, the CDR3 is TGTGCCAGCAGGGGGCCGGAGCGCTCTGGGGCCAACGTCCTGACTTTC. The full variable domain, rest sourced from reference TRBV2 and TRBJ2-6, is EPEVTQTPSHQVTQMGQEVILRCVPISNHLYFYWYRQILGQKVEFLVSFYNNEISEKSEIFDDQFSVERPDGSNFTLKIRSTKLEDSAMYFCASRGPERSGANVLTFGAGSRLTVL.

The chain recombines TRBV19 with TRBJ2-7, with D tentatively TRBD1 (6 bases). The V gene lost 10 bases and the J gene lost 6 bases, with 16 bases spanning the gap. Germline CDR1 reads LNHDA; CDR2 reads SQIVND (reference sequence). There are 12 residues in the CDR3. This CDR3 reads CATGTGSSEQYF. The CDR3 region has the DNA TGTGCCACTGGAACAGGGTCTAGCGAGCAGTACTTC.

This chain uses TRBV19 with TRBJ2-7; 7 bases agree with TRBD1. CDR3 length: 14 residues. Germline V gene data show CDR1 as LNHDA and CDR2 as SQIVND (reference sequence). J lost 8 bases, V lost 0 bases, and 7 bases had no gene match. The CDR3 bases are TGTGCCAGTAGTATAGATGGAACAGGGGTAAAGCAGTACTTC. Amino acids: CASSIDGTGVKQYF.

The chain joins TRBV19 to TRBJ1-1, with D unclear. The germline V gene encodes CDR1 LNHDA and CDR2 SQIVND (reference sequence). This CDR3 is built from 14 residues. V was trimmed by 5 bases and J by 0 bases, leaving 10 bases between them. CDR3 protein: CASSSDRMNTEAFF. As DNA, the CDR3 is TGTGCCAGTAGTTCGGATCGGATGAACACTGAAGCTTTCTTT.

This chain's CDR3 is CAWSPTPGQQTSYGYTF. CDR3 in DNA: TGTGCCTGGAGCCCCACCCCGGGACAGCAGACCTCCTATGGCTACACCTTC. The genes are TRBV30 and TRBJ1-2, with 7 bases matching TRBD1. CDR1 GTSNPN and CDR2 SVGIG come from the germline V gene (reference sequence). There are 17 residues in the CDR3. Trimming took 3 bases from V and 4 from J; bases not matched to a gene: 17.

This chain uses TRBV28 with TRBJ1-2; D unclear. Germline CDR1 MDHEN, CDR2 SYDVKM. V was cut by 5 bases and J by 3 bases, with 7 bases left in between. CDR3 length equals 12 residues. The CDR3 here is CASSLNDYGYTF. As DNA, the CDR3 is TGTGCCAGCAGTCTCAACGACTATGGCTACACCTTC.

This clone appeared once. V and J are TRBV7-8 and TRBJ2-7; D is ambiguous. The germline V gene encodes CDR1 SGHVS and CDR2 FQNEAQ. The germline V and J ends were trimmed by 5 bases and 3 bases, with 5 bases remaining between them. The CDR3 has 11 residues. The DNA of the CDR3 is TGTGCCAGCAGCGCCCACTACGAGCAGTACTTC. Protein: CASSAHYEQYF.

The chain uses TRBV6-1 and TRBJ2-7; D possibly matches TRBD1 or TRBD2 (5 bases each). CDR1 and CDR2 (germline): MNHNS, SASEGT. Trimming took off 8 bases at V and 5 bases at J, with 10 bases between the two ends. The CDR3 contains 11 residues. In DNA form, the CDR3 reads TGTGCCAGCGAGGGGACCCACGAGCAGTACTTC. This encodes CASEGTHEQYF.

This rearrangement joins TRBV9 to TRBJ2-5, with D possibly being TRBD1 or TRBD2 (6 bases each). Germline V gene lookup returns CDR1 SGDLS and CDR2 YYNGEE. Trimming shortened V by 0 bases and J by 4 bases, and 13 bases separated the two germline ends. The CDR3 loop spans 15 amino acids. The CDR3 nucleotides read TGTGCCAGCAGCGTAGTTCCAGGAGGGGGAGAGACCCAGTACTTC. Translated, it gives CASSVVPGGGETQYF.

The genes are TRBV23-1 and TRBJ2-5, with D maybe TRBD2 (5 bases). TRBV23-1 is an open reading frame whose function is uncertain. The length of the CDR3 is 13 residues. V was shortened by 6 bases and J by 5 bases, with 13 bases between the two germline ends. DNA for the CDR3: TGCGCCAGCAGCCCGGCCGGGGAGGAGACCCAGTACTTC. This encodes CASSPAGEETQYF.